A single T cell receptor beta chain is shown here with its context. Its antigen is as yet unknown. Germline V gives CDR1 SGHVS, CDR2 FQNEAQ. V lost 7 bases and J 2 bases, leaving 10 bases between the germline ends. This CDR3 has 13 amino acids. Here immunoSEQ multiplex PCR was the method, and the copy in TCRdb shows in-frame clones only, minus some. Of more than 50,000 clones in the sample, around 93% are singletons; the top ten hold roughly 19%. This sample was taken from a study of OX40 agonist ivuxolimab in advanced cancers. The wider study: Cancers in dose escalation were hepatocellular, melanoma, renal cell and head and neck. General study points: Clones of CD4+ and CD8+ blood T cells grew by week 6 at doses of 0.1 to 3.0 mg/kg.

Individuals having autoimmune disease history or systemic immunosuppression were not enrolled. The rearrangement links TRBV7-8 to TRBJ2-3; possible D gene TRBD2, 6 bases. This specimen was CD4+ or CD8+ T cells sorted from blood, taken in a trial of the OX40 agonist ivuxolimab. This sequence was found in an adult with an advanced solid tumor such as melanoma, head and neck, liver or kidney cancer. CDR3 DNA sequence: TGTGCCAGCACTAGCGCAGTCACAGATACGCAGTATTTT. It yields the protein CASTSAVTDTQYF. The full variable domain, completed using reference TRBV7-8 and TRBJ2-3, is GAGVSQSPRYKVAKRGQDVALRCDPISGHVSLFWYQQALGQGPEFLTYFQNEAQLDKSGLPSDRFFAERPEGSVSTLKIQRTQQEDSAVYLCASTSAVTDTQYFGPGTRLTVL.